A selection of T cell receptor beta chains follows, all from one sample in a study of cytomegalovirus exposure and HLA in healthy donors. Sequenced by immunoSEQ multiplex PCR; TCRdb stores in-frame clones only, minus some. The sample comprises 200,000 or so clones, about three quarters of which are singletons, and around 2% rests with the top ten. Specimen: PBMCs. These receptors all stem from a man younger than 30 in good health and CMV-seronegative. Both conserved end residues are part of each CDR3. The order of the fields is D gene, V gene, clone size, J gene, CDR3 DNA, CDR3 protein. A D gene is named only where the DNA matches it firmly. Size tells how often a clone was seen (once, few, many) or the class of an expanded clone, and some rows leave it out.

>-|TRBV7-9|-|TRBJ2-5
TGTGCCAGCAGCCTGGGCCAGTGGGAGACCCAGTACTTC
CASSLGQWETQYF
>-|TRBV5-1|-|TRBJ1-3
TGCGCCAGCAGCTTGGAGGCCAGACACTCCTCTGGAAACACCATATATTTT
CASSLEARHSSGNTIYF
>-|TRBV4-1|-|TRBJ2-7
TGCGCCAGCAGCCAAGATGTTACGTGGTCCGAGCAGTACTTC
CASSQDVTWSEQYF
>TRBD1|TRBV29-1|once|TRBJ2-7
TGCAGCGTTGGGGGGCCGACAGGGGGGGTGTACGAGCAGTACTTC
CSVGGPTGGVYEQYF
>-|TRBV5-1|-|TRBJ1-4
TGCGCCAGCAGTCCAGCGAGGTCCGGTGGGAATGAAAAACTGTTTTTT
CASSPARSGGNEKLFF
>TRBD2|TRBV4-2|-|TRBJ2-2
TGTGCCAGCAGCCAAGAACCGGGGCTAGCGGGCGGGGAGCTGTTTTTT
CASSQEPGLAGGELFF
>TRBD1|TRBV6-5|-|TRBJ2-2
TGTGCCAGCAGTGCGATTGACAGGGCCACCGGGGAGCTGTTTTTT
CASSAIDRATGELFF
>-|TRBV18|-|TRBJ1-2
TGTGCCAGCTCACCCCAGGGTAACTATGGCTACACCTTC
CASSPQGNYGYTF
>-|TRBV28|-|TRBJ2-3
TGTGCCAGCAGTTTACAGGGGCCAGTGGCGACAGATACGCAGTATTTT
CASSLQGPVATDTQYF
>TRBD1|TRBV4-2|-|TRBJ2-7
TGTGCCAGCAGCCAAGGTACCGGGACAGTATTCTACGAGCAGTACTTC
CASSQGTGTVFYEQYF
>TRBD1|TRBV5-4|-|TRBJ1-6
TGTGCCAGCAGCTTGGGAGGGGGCAGCTCCTATAATTCACCCCTCCACTTT
CASSLGGGSSYNSPLHF
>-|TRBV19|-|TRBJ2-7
TGTGCCAGTAGTTTCGGCGGGGCCTACGAGCAGTACTTC
CASSFGGAYEQYF
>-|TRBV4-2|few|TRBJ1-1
TGTGCCAGCAGCCAAGTAAGGGGAACTGAAGCTTTCTTT
CASSQVRGTEAFF
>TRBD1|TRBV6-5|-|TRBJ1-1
TGTGCCAGCAGCCGGGACAGGGTGAACACTGAAGCTTTCTTT
CASSRDRVNTEAFF
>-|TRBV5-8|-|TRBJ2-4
TGTGCCAGCAGCTTGATAAGGCGGAACATTCAGTACTTC
CASSLIRRNIQYF
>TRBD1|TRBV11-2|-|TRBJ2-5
TGTGCCAGCAGCAAGACAGGGTTTGGAGAGACCCAGTACTTC
CASSKTGFGETQYF
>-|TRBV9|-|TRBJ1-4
TGTGCCAGCAGCGTAGGGGCCGGGGGGGGTGAAAAACTGTTTTTT
CASSVGAGGGEKLFF
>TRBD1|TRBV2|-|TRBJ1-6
TGTGCCAGCACTGGGGGTACAGGGGGCGTTAATAATTCACCCCTCCACTTT
CASTGGTGGVNNSPLHF
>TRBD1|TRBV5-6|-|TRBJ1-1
TGTGCCAGCAGCGGGTCGTGGACAGGGAATATTGACACTGAAGCTTTCTTT
CASSGSWTGNIDTEAFF
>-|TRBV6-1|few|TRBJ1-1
TGTGCCAGCAGTGAGAGGGAGAGCATGAACACTGAAGCTTTCTTT
CASSERESMNTEAFF